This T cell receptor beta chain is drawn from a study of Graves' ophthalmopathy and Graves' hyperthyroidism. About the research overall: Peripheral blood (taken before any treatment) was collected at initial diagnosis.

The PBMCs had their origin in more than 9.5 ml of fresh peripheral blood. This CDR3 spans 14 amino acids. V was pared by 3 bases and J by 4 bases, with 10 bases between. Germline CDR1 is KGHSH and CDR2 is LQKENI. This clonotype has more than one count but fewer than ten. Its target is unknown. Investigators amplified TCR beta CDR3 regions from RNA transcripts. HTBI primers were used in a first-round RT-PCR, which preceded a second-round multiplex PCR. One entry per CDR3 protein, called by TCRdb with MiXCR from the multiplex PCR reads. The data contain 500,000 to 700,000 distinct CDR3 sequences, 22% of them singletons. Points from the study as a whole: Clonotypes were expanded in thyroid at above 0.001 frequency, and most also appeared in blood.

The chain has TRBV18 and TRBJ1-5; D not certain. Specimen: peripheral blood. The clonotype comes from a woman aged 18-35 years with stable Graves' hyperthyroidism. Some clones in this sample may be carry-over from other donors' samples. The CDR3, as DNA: TGTGCCAGCTCACCGGAAGGCTTGAATCAGCCCCAGCATTTT. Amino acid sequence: CASSPEGLNQPQHF.